This T cell receptor (beta chain) was recovered during a study of CD8+ T cells in alopecia areata (dated by TCRdb to the late 2010s). In terms of the full investigation: To study T cell clonal expansion in alopecia areata, the researchers applied high-throughput TCRbeta sequencing to both the C3H/HeJ mouse model and human patients. Scalp clonality was compared across normal scalp (n=4), patchy alopecia areata scalp (n=8), and alopecia totalis/universalis scalp (n=8). Scalp tissue and sorted CD4+ and CD8+ peripheral blood T cells from patchy and totalis/universalis alopecia areata patients and from healthy controls were covered by human TCRbeta sequencing. RNA came from the PAXgene miRNA kit for fixed scalp, the miRNeasy kit for PBMCs, and the RNeasy kit for mouse skin. Amplification of TCRbeta CDR3 regions was done by immunoSEQ multiplex PCR using 35 Vbeta forward primers and 13 Jbeta reverse primers. What the research found in general, with its limitations: Higher clonality and more expanded CD8+ clones were observed in lesional scalp than in normal scalp, particularly in alopecia totalis/universalis, a finding suggestive of antigenic drive. Shared TCR sequences between patients were less evident than in mice, which may be partly attributable to HLA diversity in the patient population. Unlike mouse skin, where gammadelta T cells dominate, normal human skin contains resident alphabeta T cells that get sequenced too, which complicates analysis of the scalp TCR repertoire.

Note on this clone: This receptor's antigen is unknown. There are no base qualities to consult, and no much larger clone falls within one base. The same CDR3 can be traced to other DNA sequences in this sample.

The germline ends are 6 bases apart after V is trimmed by 0 bases and J by 4 bases. Taken from the germline V gene, the CDR1 and CDR2 loops are SQVTM and ANQGSEA. The CDR3 goes from the cysteine to the phenylalanine over 12 residues. Only the CDR3 portion is preserved as DNA: 36 bases, with reading frame beginning at the first base. After PBMCs were isolated by density centrifugation and stained for CD3, CD4 and CD8, a FACSAria was used to sort CD4+ and CD8+ T cells. Scalp biopsies and blood samples were provided by unaffected controls. Libraries were made using the immunoSEQ multiplex PCR assay. RNA was extracted from all samples and reverse transcribed into cDNA, which served as template for TCR sequencing. SuperScript III was used to make first-strand cDNA, primed with a 2:1 mix of oligo-dT and random hexamers. A synthetic immune receptor repertoire was used to assess amplification bias, and residual bias was removed computationally. From the authors' description of their analysis: Raw reads were preprocessed to remove errors, and CDR3 was defined by IMGT conventions from the conserved cysteine to phenylalanine. Clonality was computed as 1 minus the Shannon entropy, with the entropy normalized by log2 of the number of productive unique TCRs. Whether each scalp clone was CD4 or CD8 was inferred by checking scalp TCRbeta sequences against the CD4 and CD8 repertoires from sorted blood. Drawn from immuneACCESS, this table holds only the in-frame rearrangements with V and J called that TCRdb kept. Clones are partly lost; checked studies trace under half to an unresolved V gene and leave the rest unexplained. D and trimming come from the DNA, and the V and J calls and clone size come from that table. The sample table contains some 150,000 clones; only one count was recorded for around 62% of them. Less than 40% of the sample belongs to the ten largest clones.

The chain employs TRBV29-1 and TRBJ1-2; the D gene is not confidently resolved. Sequenced: CD8+ T cells sorted from blood. The sequence was collected from a human donor in good health. The DNA sequence is as follows: TGCAGCGTTGAAGAGGGAATCTATGGCTACACCTTC. It is translated as CSVEEGIYGYTF.